This is a list of T cell receptor beta chains from one sample in a study of response to subunit inactivated influenza vaccine. TCRdb independently ran MiXCR on the RT-PCR reads; one entry per CDR3 protein. Of about 180,000 distinct CDR3 sequences detected, about 10% appear once; the ten largest clones hold approximately 39%. Sample: CD8+ T cells sorted from PBMCs, taken roughly 24 months after vaccination. The receptors were sampled from a man aged 50 to 69 who received an inactivated influenza vaccine. The CDR3 runs from the conserved cysteine through the conserved F or W. A D gene is named only where the DNA matches it firmly. For some rows the clone size is stated as once, few or many, or as a class when expanded; others skip it.

d_gene	v_gene	abundance	j_gene	CDR3aa	CDR3nt
TRBD2	TRBV15	few	TRBJ2-5	CATSRGGVRETQYF	TGTGCCACCAGCAGGGGAGGGGTCCGGGAGACCCAGTACTTC
NA	TRBV7-2	NA	TRBJ2-7	CASSTRQAYEQYF	TGTGCCAGCAGCACTCGACAGGCCTACGAGCAGTACTTC
TRBD1	TRBV25-1	few	TRBJ2-1	CASSSPGQYNEQFF	TGTGCCAGCAGTTCCCCGGGACAGTACAATGAGCAGTTCTTC
NA	TRBV6-6	NA	TRBJ2-7	CASSTGTQQYF	TGTGCCAGCAGTACCGGGACACAGCAGTACTTC
NA	TRBV5-1	NA	TRBJ1-1	CASSFAGPGNTEAFF	TGCGCCAGCAGCTTTGCAGGGCCCGGGAACACTGAAGCTTTCTTT
NA	TRBV29-1	NA	TRBJ2-1	CSVGFGDTYNEQFF	TGCAGCGTTGGGTTCGGAGACACCTACAATGAGCAGTTCTTC
NA	TRBV27	NA	TRBJ2-7	CASSLNSFQFPPEQYF	TGTGCCAGCAGTCTCAACAGCTTTCAATTCCCCCCGGAGCAGTACTTC
NA	TRBV20-1	few	TRBJ2-3	CSARGGDGGRPTTQYF	TGCAGTGCTAGAGGTGGGGACGGGGGGCGTCCCACTACGCAGTATTTT
TRBD1	TRBV4-1	many	TRBJ1-1	CASSRVRTGGWTEAFF	TGCGCCAGCAGCCGAGTTCGGACAGGGGGTTGGACTGAAGCTTTCTTT
TRBD1	TRBV5-1	few	TRBJ1-1	CASSLPPGQGAPTEAFF	TGCGCCAGCAGCTTGCCCCCGGGACAGGGGGCCCCAACTGAAGCTTTCTTT
NA	TRBV29-1	few	TRBJ1-2	CSVTGRGGGGYTF	TGCAGCGTTACGGGACGAGGCGGGGGAGGCTACACCTTC
NA	TRBV12-3/TRBV12-4	many	TRBJ2-7	CASSFSDSYEQYF	TGTGCCAGCAGTTTCTCGGACAGTTACGAGCAGTACTTC
TRBD1	TRBV9	few	TRBJ2-3	CASSRTGSFTDTQYF	TGTGCCAGCAGCCGGACAGGGTCCTTCACAGATACGCAGTATTTT
TRBD1	TRBV5-6	NA	TRBJ1-5	CASSSGDRVGQPQHF	TGTGCCAGCAGCTCCGGGGACAGGGTGGGTCAGCCCCAGCATTTT
NA	TRBV5-5	medium-sized	TRBJ2-7	CASSFDRYEQYF	TGTGCCAGCAGTTTTGACCGCTACGAGCAGTACTTC
NA	TRBV6-2/TRBV6-3	many	TRBJ2-3	CASCGSVEADTQYF	TGTGCCAGCTGTGGATCGGTGGAGGCAGATACGCAGTATTTT
NA	TRBV6-5	many	TRBJ2-2	CASSYSIGPGTGELFF	TGTGCCAGCAGTTACTCGATTGGGCCGGGCACCGGGGAGCTGTTTTTT
NA	TRBV5-5	NA	TRBJ2-5	CASSLTFLQVIQETQYF	TGTGCCAGCAGCTTGACCTTTCTACAGGTGATCCAAGAGACCCAGTACTTC
TRBD2	TRBV29-1	many	TRBJ2-1	CSVAGGAPGYNEQFF	TGCAGCGTTGCGGGGGGAGCCCCGGGGTACAATGAGCAGTTCTTC
NA	TRBV7-8	once	TRBJ2-7	CASSLSQGGCEQYF	TGTGCCAGCAGCTTATCTCAGGGGGGCTGCGAGCAGTACTTC
NA	TRBV10-3	NA	TRBJ1-1	CAISESWADTEAFF	TGTGCCATCAGTGAGTCGTGGGCCGACACTGAAGCTTTCTTT
TRBD2	TRBV10-3	few	TRBJ2-3	CAISITSGEVPTDTQYF	TGTGCCATCAGTATCACTAGCGGAGAAGTTCCCACAGATACGCAGTATTTT
NA	TRBV20-1	few	TRBJ2-7	CSARDRLGGYEQYF	TGCAGTGCTAGAGATCGTTTAGGGGGCTACGAGCAGTACTTC
NA	TRBV3-1	few	TRBJ2-1	CASSLDSNEQFF	TGTGCCAGCAGCCTGGACAGCAATGAGCAGTTCTTC
NA	TRBV2	few	TRBJ2-1	CASSEVLGGTNEQFF	TGTGCCAGCAGTGAAGTCCTAGGAGGGACCAATGAGCAGTTCTTC
TRBD2	TRBV9	few	TRBJ2-7	CASSVSSGPYEQYF	TGTGCCAGCAGCGTTTCTAGCGGGCCATACGAGCAGTACTTC
NA	TRBV6-1	few	TRBJ2-7	CASRTYRQVGEQYF	TGTGCCAGCAGGACCTACCGACAGGTGGGCGAGCAGTACTTC
NA	TRBV5-6	NA	TRBJ1-6	CASSNTYTGEDNSPLHF	TGTGCCAGCAGCAATACGTACACGGGGGAGGATAATTCACCCCTCCACTTT
NA	TRBV7-9	NA	TRBJ1-1	CASNMGNTEAFF	TGTGCCAGCAACATGGGGAACACTGAAGCTTTCTTT
NA	TRBV28	many	TRBJ2-4	CASRTGFGRNIQYF	TGTGCCAGCAGAACAGGGTTTGGAAGAAACATTCAGTACTTC
NA	TRBV15	NA	TRBJ2-3	CATSRDSAAPRDTQYF	TGTGCCACCAGCAGAGATTCGGCTGCCCCCAGAGATACGCAGTATTTT
NA	TRBV29-1	many	TRBJ2-7	CSVERGNYEQYF	TGCAGCGTTGAAAGGGGCAACTACGAGCAGTACTTC
NA	TRBV28	NA	TRBJ2-7	CASSLPLTVSSYEQYF	TGTGCCAGCAGTTTACCCCTGACGGTGAGCTCCTACGAGCAGTACTTC
TRBD1	TRBV2	few	TRBJ2-7	CASSEGGTGIYEQYF	TGTGCCAGCAGTGAAGGAGGGACAGGGATATACGAGCAGTACTTC
TRBD2	TRBV4-3	few	TRBJ2-7	CASSLGGLAGIEEQYF	TGCGCCAGCAGCCTCGGCGGGCTAGCGGGGATTGAGGAGCAGTACTTC
NA	TRBV4-3	many	TRBJ2-6	CASSLSPNLGANVLTF	TGCGCCAGCAGCCTCTCCCCTAATTTGGGGGCCAACGTCCTGACTTTC
NA	TRBV7-9	many	TRBJ2-1	CASSLHNSNEQFF	TGTGCCAGCAGCTTACACAATTCCAATGAGCAGTTCTTC
NA	TRBV11-2	many	TRBJ2-1	CASSLWAGANEQFF	TGTGCCAGCAGCTTATGGGCAGGGGCAAACGAGCAGTTCTTC
TRBD1	TRBV4-3	many	TRBJ2-1	CASSQDLDRGYNEQFF	TGCGCCAGCAGCCAAGATCTAGACAGGGGCTACAATGAGCAGTTCTTC
NA	TRBV9	few	TRBJ2-1	CASSVERRSYNEQFF	TGTGCCAGCAGCGTAGAGCGACGCTCCTACAATGAGCAGTTCTTC
TRBD2	TRBV10-3	many	TRBJ2-7	CAVSPTSGSLHAYEQYF	TGTGCCGTAAGTCCGACTAGCGGGAGCCTCCATGCCTACGAGCAGTACTTC
TRBD1	TRBV12-3/TRBV12-4	NA	TRBJ1-2	CASSLGTGVGYTF	TGTGCCAGCAGTTTGGGGACAGGGGTTGGCTACACCTTC
NA	TRBV11-1	many	TRBJ1-1	CASSLREGTEAFF	TGTGCCAGCAGCCTAAGGGAGGGGACTGAAGCTTTCTTT
TRBD2	TRBV27	NA	TRBJ2-1	CASSLAWVRGSYNEQFF	TGTGCCAGCAGTTTGGCCTGGGTGCGGGGGTCCTACAATGAGCAGTTCTTC
NA	TRBV12-3/TRBV12-4	few	TRBJ2-3	CASSPFTDTQYF	TGTGCCAGCAGCCCCTTCACAGATACGCAGTATTTT
NA	TRBV12-3/TRBV12-4	few	TRBJ1-5	CASSPTGPGNNQPQHF	TGTGCCAGCAGTCCGACAGGCCCAGGCAACAATCAGCCCCAGCATTTT
NA	TRBV4-3	few	TRBJ1-3	CASSQDLVIPGNTIYF	TGCGCCAGCAGCCAAGATCTGGTGATACCTGGAAACACCATATATTTT
NA	TRBV7-2	many	TRBJ1-5	CASSLEPLGQPQHF	TGTGCCAGCAGCTTAGAACCGTTGGGGCAGCCCCAGCATTTT
TRBD1	TRBV7-9	many	TRBJ2-3	CASSHIAGQAFSEGTDTQYF	TGTGCCAGCAGCCATATTGCGGGACAGGCTTTTTCCGAGGGCACAGATACGCAGTATTTT
TRBD2	TRBV2	NA	TRBJ2-1	CASRILGSGSNNEQFF	TGTGCCAGCAGGATCCTGGGTAGCGGGAGTAACAATGAGCAGTTCTTC
NA	TRBV7-9	NA	TRBJ1-2	CASSSPVAEFYGYTF	TGTGCCAGCAGCTCACCCGTGGCAGAATTCTATGGCTACACCTTC